This T cell receptor (beta chain) was retrieved from a study of shared clonotypes between healthy human individuals. Whole-study findings and limits: Generation probabilities were higher for clonotypes shared across all four sorted-subset donors than for unshared ones.

Evenly divided among several immunoSEQ plates was the genomic DNA of each subset. The table came from immunoSEQ multiplex PCR; TCRdb's copy has only in-frame clones and leaves some out. The table lists 2 million to 3 million clones, around 90% of them singletons, with about 0.13% in the top ten. A CD45RA+ naive subset and a CD45RA-negative memory subset were split from CD4+ cells. Note on this clone: Its specificity is unknown.

The source material was naive CD4+ T cells sorted from blood. Noted subset: CD45RA+ positively selected. The source is a man younger than 35 in good health.

The CDR3 region has the DNA TGCGCCAGCAGCCAAGAGGGGGGAGGCCCCTACGAGCAGTACTTC. This sequence encodes CASSQEGGGPYEQYF. This chain joins TRBV4-3 and TRBJ2-7; TRBD2 is a possible D gene (6 bases). V was clipped by 0 bases and J by 2 bases, with 11 bases between them. This CDR3 is built from 15 residues. The germline V gene encodes CDR1 LGHNA and CDR2 YSLEER.